This TCR beta chain was obtained from a study of tumor T cells in aggressive B-cell lymphoma. The CDR3 has 18 amino acids. Germline V gene lookup returns CDR1 SGHRS and CDR2 YFSETQ. The junction had 17 bases not matched to a gene; V was cut back by 5 bases and J by 1 base. The table came from immunoSEQ multiplex PCR; TCRdb's copy has only in-frame clones and leaves some out. In the table there are roughly 3,000 clones, 87% of which are singletons. The receptor's source is an adult with diffuse large B cell lymphoma. The rearrangement joins TRBV5-1 to TRBJ2-7; TRBD1 agrees at 8 bases. The sequenced material came from tumor tissue. CDR3 in amino acids: CASSLRLTQGASSYEQYF. In nucleotides, the CDR3 is TGCGCCAGCAGTCTCCGCCTAACCCAGGGGGCGTCGTCCTACGAGCAGTACTTC. Based on the CDR3 plus reference TRBV5-1 and TRBJ2-7, the full variable domain is KAGVTQTPRYLIKTRGQQVTLSCSPISGHRSVSWYQQTPGQGLQFLFEYFSETQRNKGNFPGRFSGRQFSNSRSEMNVSTLELGDSALYLCASSLRLTQGASSYEQYFGPGTRLTVT.